These 12 T cell receptor beta chains share one sample of origin, sequenced in a study of T cell responses to AZD1222 COVID-19 vaccine. The protocol was immunoSEQ multiplex PCR, while the TCRdb copy is restricted to in-frame clones and leaves out a portion. The sample lists 150,000 to 200,000 clones; about 90% were seen once. The sequencing here drew on peripheral blood, taken on day 0 of AZD1222 vaccination. These receptors all stem from an adult in good health.

As concerns this clone: At one end the junction does not follow the germline gene, possibly because of a read error. The V gene is TRBV7-7, the J gene TRBJ1-3; 8 bases are shared with TRBD1. The CDR3 spans 16 residues. Germline CDR1 and CDR2: SSHAT and FNYEAQ (reference sequence). This chain's CDR3 is CASSPGQGSPGNTIYF. The CDR3 DNA reads as TGTGCTAGCAGCCCCGGACAGGGATCGCCTGGAAACACCATATATTTT.

This clone showed up just a few times. This rearrangement joins TRBV14 to TRBJ1-4; possibly TRBD1 for D (6 bases). The CDR3 contains 15 residues. Per the germline V gene, CDR1 is SGHDN and CDR2 is FVKESK. V was shortened by 2 bases and J by 7 bases, with 14 bases between the two germline ends. CDR3 in amino acids: CASSQITGFAEKLFF. CDR3 nucleotide sequence: TGTGCCAGCAGCCAAATAACAGGGTTCGCTGAAAAACTGTTTTTT.

The chain combines TRBV19 with TRBJ1-4, with unresolved D. The CDR3 is 14 residues long. Germline assignment: CDR1 LNHDA and CDR2 SQIVND (reference sequence). V gave up 3 bases and J gave up 7 bases, with 12 bases separating them. In nucleotides, the CDR3 is TGTGCCAGTAGTATTTCGCGTGGAGGTGAAAAACTGTTTTTT. As protein: CASSISRGGEKLFF.

The genes are TRBV30 and TRBJ2-1; TRBD1 agrees at 9 bases. The CDR3 totals 14 residues. V was clipped by 5 bases and J by 2 bases; unmatched bases: 4. Germline V gene data show CDR1 as GTSNPN and CDR2 as SVGIG (reference sequence). The CDR3 loop reads CAWGDRVTYNEQFF. The DNA for the CDR3 is TGTGCCTGGGGGGACAGGGTAACCTACAATGAGCAGTTCTTC.

The DNA of the CDR3 is TGTGCCAGTAGTATAGCGGGGGCTGGCTACACCTTC. As protein: CASSIAGAGYTF. The V gene is TRBV19, the J gene TRBJ1-2, with a tentative D call TRBD1 (6 bases). The CDR3 extends over 12 amino acids. The V gene's germline CDR1 is LNHDA and CDR2 SQIVND (reference sequence). The V gene lost 1 base and the J gene lost 7 bases, with 7 bases spanning the gap. Drawing the rest from reference TRBV19 and TRBJ1-2, the complete variable domain is DGGITQSPKYLFRKEGQNVTLSCEQNLNHDAMYWYRQDPGQGLRLIYYSQIVNDFQKGDIAEGYSVSREKKESFPLTVTSAQKNPTAFYLCASSIAGAGYTFGSGTRLTVV.

The sample holds one count of this clone. The chain carries TRBV7-8 and TRBJ1-1, with D perhaps matching TRBD1 (6 bases). This CDR3 has 12 amino acids. Germline V lookup: CDR1 SGHVS, CDR2 FQNEAQ. V shed 5 bases and J shed 5 bases, with 9 bases lying between them. Here the CDR3 DNA reads TGTGCCAGCAGCGTAGGGGGGACTGAAGCTTTCTTT. It is translated as CASSVGGTEAFF.

The CDR3 nucleotides are TGTGCCAGCAGTGCCTGGACAGGGAACAATGAGCAGTTCTTC. The encoded protein is CASSAWTGNNEQFF. J is TRBJ2-1 and V is TRBV6-4; TRBD1 aligns across 8 bases. Germline V gives CDR1 MRHNA, CDR2 SNTAGT. V lost 4 bases and J lost 5; bases outside the gene matches: 4. The CDR3 runs 14 residues.

The chain links TRBV3-1 (or the pseudogene TRBV3-2) to TRBJ1-4; D remains ambiguous. Germline CDR1 is LGHDT and CDR2 is YNNKEL (reference sequence). V was cut by 0 bases and J by 8 bases, with 19 bases left in between. CDR3 length: 17 amino acids. The CDR3 is CASSQDAPLSVYEKLFF. The CDR3 coding sequence is TGTGCCAGCAGCCAAGATGCCCCCCTGAGCGTTTACGAAAAACTGTTTTTT.

The chain employs TRBV7-6 and TRBJ1-4, with unresolved D. Trimming left V 5 bases short and J 0 bases short, with 10 bases between. CDR1 and CDR2 from the germline V gene are SGHVS and FNYEAQ. The CDR3 has 15 residues. Here the CDR3 DNA reads TGTGCCAGCAGCAAAGTAACTGCAACTAATGAAAAACTGTTTTTT. Protein: CASSKVTATNEKLFF.

J is TRBJ2-1 and V is TRBV7-2; 13 bases agree with TRBD2. V lost 5 bases to trimming and J lost 0 bases; unmatched junction nucleotides: 10. This CDR3 spans 19 amino acids. Germline lookup yields CDR1 SGHTA and CDR2 FQGNSA. The CDR3 DNA reads as TGTGCCAGCAGCGCGCTGACGACTAGCGGGAGGAACTCCTACAATGAGCAGTTCTTC. Protein sequence: CASSALTTSGRNSYNEQFF.

This clone has a single count. For the CDR3, the DNA is TGCGCCAGCAGCCAAGATCCGAAAATAGCGGGGATCACAGATACGCAGTATTTT. This sequence encodes CASSQDPKIAGITDTQYF. The chain joins TRBV4-3 to TRBJ2-3; 8 nucleotides match TRBD2. Germline V lookup: CDR1 LGHNA, CDR2 YSLEER. Trimming at V came to 0 bases and at J to 2 bases, leaving 10 bases not matched to a gene. This CDR3 contains 18 residues.

The chain carries TRBV11-2 and TRBJ1-2, with unresolved D. The CDR3 is made up of 16 amino acids. V dropped 4 bases and J dropped 2 bases, with 17 bases sitting between them. Germline V gives CDR1 SGHAT, CDR2 FQNNGV. DNA of the CDR3: TGTGCCAGCAGCTCGAATCCCGGGATTTTAAACTATGGCTACACCTTC. Its translation is CASSSNPGILNYGYTF.